Below, 32 T cell receptor beta chains from the same sample are listed, as sequenced in a study of technical replicates of blood from several donors. Sequencing used immunoSEQ multiplex PCR; TCRdb keeps in-frame clones, though not all of them. The table lists 80,000 to 90,000 clones, 85% to 95% of them singletons. Sequences were obtained from T cells isolated from PBMCs. The source of these receptors is a human donor in good health.

The chain couples TRBV27 to TRBJ1-4, with a tentative D call TRBD1 (6 bases). With 6 bases removed from V and 6 bases from J, the gap between germline ends came to 14 bases. This CDR3 has 14 residues. Germline V lookup: CDR1 MNHEY, CDR2 SMNVEV (reference sequence). CDR3 sequence reads: CASRSTGSDEKLFF. The CDR3 nucleotides are TGTGCCAGCAGGTCAACAGGGTCGGATGAAAAACTGTTTTTT.

The rearrangement uses TRBV7-2 and TRBJ1-1, with D hard to call. Germline CDR1 SGHTA, CDR2 FQGNSA. The V gene lost 0 bases and the J gene lost 10 bases, with 15 bases spanning the gap. CDR3 length: 14 amino acids. CDR3 nucleotide sequence: TGTGCCAGCAGCTTAGCGCCTAATGGTCGAAGAGCTTTCTTT. Encoded protein: CASSLAPNGRRAFF. The variable domain in full, completed from reference TRBV7-2 and TRBJ1-1, reads GAGVSQSPSNKVTEKGKDVELRCDPISGHTALYWYRQSLGQGLEFLIYFQGNSAPDKSGLPSDRFSAERTGGSVSTLTIQRTQQEDSAVYLCASSLAPNGRRAFFGQGTRLTVV.

Only one count was recorded for this clone. The genes are TRBV9 and TRBJ2-1; the D is unclear. Trimming took 0 bases from V and 3 from J, leaving 10 bases between them. The germline V gene encodes CDR1 SGDLS and CDR2 YYNGEE. This CDR3 region has 15 residues. CDR3 coding DNA: TGTGCCAGCAGCGTAGAGTCTAGTGACTACAATGAGCAGTTCTTC. As protein: CASSVESSDYNEQFF.

This chain uses TRBV4-1 with TRBJ1-5, with TRBD1 matching over 8 bases. V was clipped by 4 bases and J by 2 bases; unmatched bases: 7. Germline CDR1 and CDR2: MGHRA and YSYEKL. The CDR3 spans 16 residues. CDR3 in DNA: TGCGCCAGCAGCCTACAGGGGGTCATGGGCAATCAGCCCCAGCATTTT. It translates to CASSLQGVMGNQPQHF.

V and J are TRBV19 and TRBJ1-2, with D perhaps TRBD1 (5 bases). V shed 5 bases and J shed 5 bases, with 18 bases lying between them. This CDR3 comprises 15 residues. Germline CDR1 and CDR2: LNHDA and SQIVND (reference sequence). CDR3 sequence (DNA): TGTGCCAGTAGTCAGAGGAGGGGATCCGATTATGGCTACACCTTC. Residues: CASSQRRGSDYGYTF. Complete variable domain (other parts from reference TRBV19 and TRBJ1-2): DGGITQSPKYLFRKEGQNVTLSCEQNLNHDAMYWYRQDPGQGLRLIYYSQIVNDFQKGDIAEGYSVSREKKESFPLTVTSAQKNPTAFYLCASSQRRGSDYGYTFGSGTRLTVV.

V is TRBV14 and J is TRBJ2-7, with D possibly TRBD2 on 7 matching bases. The CDR3 extends over 13 amino acids. The germline V and J ends were trimmed by 6 bases and 4 bases, with 13 bases remaining between them. CDR1 is SGHDN and CDR2 is FVKESK in the germline V gene. CDR3 bases: TGTGCCAGCAGGGGAGGGGGTGATTACGAGCAGTACTTC. This gives the protein CASRGGGDYEQYF.

The chain joins TRBV6-5 to TRBJ2-4, with D possibly being TRBD1 (5 bases). The CDR3 consists of 16 residues. Germline V gives CDR1 MNHEY, CDR2 SVGAGI. V dropped 2 bases and J dropped 1 base, with 12 bases sitting between them. CDR3 sequence: CASSYGAPAAKNIQYF. The CDR3 coding sequence is TGTGCCAGCAGTTACGGGGCCCCTGCCGCCAAAAACATTCAGTACTTC.

This chain connects TRBV11-2 to TRBJ2-5; D perhaps matches TRBD1 (5 bases). V was trimmed by 5 bases and J by 1 base, leaving 11 bases between them. The germline gives CDR1 SGHAT, CDR2 FQNNGV. This CDR3 has 14 residues. The CDR3 DNA sequence: TGTGCCAGCAGCAACGTAAGGGGCCAAGAGACCCAGTACTTC. Protein product: CASSNVRGQETQYF.

The genes are TRBV27 and TRBJ2-4; D is undetermined. The CDR3 runs 15 residues. Germline V gene lookup returns CDR1 MNHEY and CDR2 SMNVEV (reference sequence). Trimming cost V 3 bases and J 0 bases, with 9 bases left between them. CDR3 sequence (DNA): TGTGCCAGCAGTTTTATCCCCGTAGCCAAAAACATTCAGTACTTC. The encoded protein is CASSFIPVAKNIQYF.

As DNA, the CDR3 is TGTGCCAGCAGCTCGTGGGGCGGCAATCAGCCCCAGCATTTT. Its protein is CASSSWGGNQPQHF. This chain uses TRBV7-2 with TRBJ1-5, with a tentative D call TRBD1 (5 bases). In germline, CDR1 is SGHTA, CDR2 FQGNSA. V lost 4 bases to trimming and J lost 2 bases, with 9 bases between them. The CDR3 spans 14 residues.

The V and J genes are TRBV5-1 and TRBJ2-3; 9 nucleotides line up with TRBD2. Trimming took 6 bases from V and 0 from J; bases not matched to a gene: 11. The germline gives CDR1 SGHRS, CDR2 YFSETQ. The CDR3 covers 17 residues. DNA for the CDR3: TGCGCCAGCAAATATAAGGCTAGCGGGGCTAGCACAGATACGCAGTATTTT. Translation gives CASKYKASGASTDTQYF. Based on the CDR3 plus reference TRBV5-1 and TRBJ2-3, the full variable domain is KAGVTQTPRYLIKTRGQQVTLSCSPISGHRSVSWYQQTPGQGLQFLFEYFSETQRNKGNFPGRFSGRQFSNSRSEMNVSTLELGDSALYLCASKYKASGASTDTQYFGPGTRLTVL.

This clone was recorded only once. The gene calls are TRBV10-2 and TRBJ1-2, with D perhaps matching TRBD1 (6 bases). V was clipped by 10 bases and J by 2 bases, with 17 bases between them. The CDR3 runs to 14 residues. Germline V gene sequence: CDR1 WSHSY, CDR2 SAAADI. CDR3 DNA sequence: TGCGCCACCGCACCCAGCACAGGGAACTATGGCTACACCTTC. It is translated as CATAPSTGNYGYTF.

V gene TRBV19 combines with J gene TRBJ1-5; 7 positions match TRBD1. Germline V CDR1 and CDR2: LNHDA, SQIVND (reference sequence). V lost 7 bases to trimming and J lost 4 bases; unmatched junction nucleotides: 4. The CDR3 sequence is 13 residues long. CDR3 DNA: TGTGCCAGTATGGGACAGATTAATCAGCCCCAGCATTTT. Encoded protein: CASMGQINQPQHF.

V and J are TRBV10-1 and TRBJ2-7, with 8 bases that match TRBD1. Germline CDR1 WNHNN, CDR2 SYGVQD (reference sequence). Germline trimming cut 6 bases from V and 2 bases from J; bases unmatched to any gene: 6. This CDR3 spans 14 amino acids. The CDR3: CASSAGQGAYEQYF. In DNA form, the CDR3 reads TGCGCCAGCAGCGCTGGACAGGGCGCCTACGAGCAGTACTTC.

The chain has TRBV2 and TRBJ2-5, with D perhaps matching TRBD2 (6 bases). Trimming shortened V by 6 bases and J by 2 bases, and 13 bases separated the two germline ends. The length of the CDR3 is 14 residues. From germline, CDR1 is SNHLY and CDR2 FYNNEI. CDR3 bases: TGTGCCAGCAGATATATTAGCGGACAAGAGACCCAGTACTTC. Amino acid sequence: CASRYISGQETQYF.

The chain links TRBV9 to TRBJ2-3; 8 nucleotides match TRBD2. J gave up 0 bases and V 3 bases, and 12 bases lay outside the gene matches. CDR1 SGDLS and CDR2 YYNGEE come from the germline V gene. The CDR3 sequence is 18 residues long. Here the CDR3 DNA reads TGTGCCAGCAGCGGAGAGGTCCGCGTAGCGGGGAGCACAGATACGCAGTATTTT. Amino acids: CASSGEVRVAGSTDTQYF.

The V and J genes are TRBV9 and TRBJ2-5; 12 bases match TRBD2. This CDR3 has 16 residues. Germline V lookup: CDR1 SGDLS, CDR2 YYNGEE. V lost 3 bases, J lost 4 bases, and 7 bases stayed unmatched. The CDR3 sequence: CASSEGLAGLGETQYF. In nucleotides, the CDR3 is TGTGCCAGCAGCGAGGGACTAGCGGGCCTGGGAGAGACCCAGTACTTC.

This clone is a singleton in its sample. The genes are TRBV2 and TRBJ1-5; the D gene is possibly TRBD1 (6 bases). Looked up from germline, CDR1 is SNHLY and CDR2 is FYNNEI. Between the trimmed V and J ends, which lost 6 bases and 4 bases, there was a span of 13 bases. The CDR3 totals 14 residues. CDR3 nucleotide sequence: TGTGCCAGCAGAGAGACAGGCGGGAATCAGCCCCAGCATTTT. Amino acid sequence: CASRETGGNQPQHF.

In this sample, this clone turned up once. The V and J genes are TRBV28 and TRBJ1-5; possibly TRBD1 for D (5 bases). The CDR3 is 15 residues long. Trimming pared 6 bases from V and 1 base from J, leaving 13 bases between. The germline V gene encodes CDR1 MDHEN and CDR2 SYDVKM. Written as DNA, the CDR3 is TGTGCCAGCAGCGCGTTACAGGTGAGCAATCAGCCCCAGCATTTT. This translates into CASSALQVSNQPQHF.

This chain joins TRBV10-3 and TRBJ2-7, with a possible D match to TRBD1 (5 bases). The CDR3 covers 12 residues. The germline V gene has CDR1 ENHRY and CDR2 SYGVKD. The V end lost 3 bases, the J end lost 5 bases, and 8 bases lay between the germline ends. In DNA, the CDR3 is TGTGCCATCAGTGAAAGGGGCAACGAGCAGTACTTC. Encoded protein: CAISERGNEQYF.

This clone has only one observation. The chain couples TRBV25-1 to TRBJ2-7, with a possible D match to TRBD2 (6 bases). CDR1 is MGHDK, CDR2 SYGVNS, per germline. V gave up 2 bases and J gave up 6 bases, with 8 bases separating them. CDR3 length equals 12 residues. Here the CDR3 DNA reads TGTGCCAGCAGTGAAGAGGAGGGCGAGCAGTACTTC. Translation gives CASSEEEGEQYF.

A single count supports this clone. V usage is TRBV27 and J usage is TRBJ2-1; D gene unclear. Trimming took off 9 bases at V and 2 bases at J, with 14 bases between the two ends. In germline, CDR1 is MNHEY, CDR2 SMNVEV (reference sequence). The CDR3 runs 14 residues. DNA for the CDR3: TGTGCCAGTCATTCGCCTCTACCCTACAATGAGCAGTTCTTC. Its translation is CASHSPLPYNEQFF.

This clone appeared once. The rearrangement uses TRBV7-9 and TRBJ2-1, with unresolved D. The CDR3 has 14 amino acids. The V and J ends lost 1 base and 3 bases respectively, with 7 bases between them. Germline CDR1 reads SEHNR; CDR2 reads FQNEAQ (reference sequence). The CDR3: CASSLGRGYNEQFF. In DNA form, the CDR3 reads TGTGCCAGCAGCTTAGGTAGAGGCTACAATGAGCAGTTCTTC.

This sequence joins TRBV4-2 and TRBJ2-1; no reliable D call. Trimming pared 0 bases from V and 0 bases from J, leaving 15 bases between. The germline CDR1 and CDR2 sequences are LGHNA and YNFKEQ. This CDR3 has 18 residues. CDR3 DNA sequence: TGTGCCAGCAGCCAAGATCAGTACACGGGTTTCTCCTACAATGAGCAGTTCTTC. It is translated as CASSQDQYTGFSYNEQFF.

The chain couples TRBV7-2 to TRBJ2-1, with 7 positions matching TRBD2. The CDR3 consists of 16 residues. J gave up 0 bases and V 5 bases, and 7 bases lay outside the gene matches. In germline, CDR1 is SGHTA, CDR2 FQGNSA. The CDR3 region has the DNA TGTGCCAGCAGCCCTCCGGGACTAAGCTCCTACAATGAGCAGTTCTTC. Amino acid sequence: CASSPPGLSSYNEQFF.

In this sample, this clone turned up a few times. This chain connects TRBV12-5 to TRBJ1-1, with 7 bases that match TRBD1. The trim removed 5 bases at V and 0 bases at J, leaving 6 bases unmatched. The CDR3 is made up of 15 amino acids. Germline CDR1 LGHNT, CDR2 FRNRAP. The DNA of the CDR3 is TGTGCTAGTGGTCCCCGGACAGGCGTGAACACTGAAGCTTTCTTT. Encoded protein: CASGPRTGVNTEAFF. The full variable domain, rest sourced from reference TRBV12-5 and TRBJ1-1, is DARVTQTPRHKVTEMGQEVTMRCQPILGHNTVFWYRQTMMQGLELLAYFRNRAPLDDSGMPKDRFSAEMPDATLATLKIQPSEPRDSAVYFCASGPRTGVNTEAFFGQGTRLTVV.

The chain has TRBV25-1 and TRBJ1-1; D gene uncertain. V dropped 4 bases and J dropped 9 bases, with 15 bases sitting between them. The germline V gene has CDR1 MGHDK and CDR2 SYGVNS. The length of the CDR3 is 13 residues. As DNA, the CDR3 is TGTGCCAGCAGTGCCGGTATCCCTCCCAAAGCTTTCTTT. As protein: CASSAGIPPKAFF.

This chain connects TRBV7-6 to TRBJ1-3; perhaps TRBD1 as D (6 bases). Trimming shortened V by 5 bases and J by 4 bases, and 9 bases separated the two germline ends. The CDR3 contains 13 residues. Germline V gene lookup returns CDR1 SGHVS and CDR2 FNYEAQ. In DNA form, the CDR3 reads TGTGCCAGCAGCGAGGACAGAGGAAACACCATATATTTT. Its translation: CASSEDRGNTIYF.

This chain's CDR3 is CASSLPGGTDEQYF. CDR3 nucleotides: TGTGCCAGCAGCTTACCAGGGGGCACCGACGAGCAGTACTTC. This chain connects TRBV5-4 to TRBJ2-7; 8 bases fit TRBD1. This CDR3 region has 14 residues. Germline V gene data show CDR1 as SGHNT and CDR2 as YYREEE (reference sequence). V was pared by 2 bases and J by 5 bases, with 6 bases of the junction left unmatched.

This chain joins TRBV19 and TRBJ1-1; TRBD1 aligns across 9 bases. Germline CDR1 LNHDA, CDR2 SQIVND (reference sequence). The CDR3 contains 17 residues. The V gene end was trimmed by 4 bases and the J gene end by 0 bases; junction bases not matched to a gene: 9. The CDR3 DNA reads as TGTGCCAGTAGTACCCCGGGACAGGGCACGTTGAACACTGAAGCTTTCTTT. Residues: CASSTPGQGTLNTEAFF.

This sequence joins TRBV2 and TRBJ2-2, with D possibly being TRBD1 (7 bases). Germline V lookup: CDR1 SNHLY, CDR2 FYNNEI. This CDR3 comprises 14 residues. Written as DNA, the CDR3 is TGTGGGAGCAGAGGAGGGGGCGCCTCCGGGGAGCTGTTTTTT. The encoded protein is CGSRGGGASGELFF.

The chain recombines TRBV10-2 with TRBJ1-5; tentatively, D is TRBD1 (5 bases). This CDR3 has 13 residues. Germline CDR1 and CDR2: WSHSY and SAAADI. V gave up 7 bases and J gave up 3 bases, with 10 bases separating them. The CDR3, as DNA: TGCGCCAGCACGGGGGATCACAATCAGCCCCAGCATTTT. Translation gives CASTGDHNQPQHF.